This T cell receptor (beta chain) was obtained from a study of blood T cell repertoires in COVID-19 (dated by TCRdb to the early 2020s). Turning to the overall study: The collaborator samples originated in the United States, Italy and Spain and spanned the acute and convalescent phases of COVID-19. The prospective study material was composed of cDNA or gDNA derived from T cells, B-cell-depleted T cells, or PBMCs. The dataset comprised deeply sampled blood TCRbeta repertoires from subjects exposed to, actively infected with, or recovered from COVID-19. The repertoires were made available in a free public database intended to serve as a resource for research on the immune response to SARS-CoV-2. Samples were obtained from the ongoing ImmuneRACE study (first 160 participants) and from over a thousand subjects provided by 6 global collaborators. A de-identified subject ID, COVID-19 status, age in years and sex were almost always included in the sample metadata. HLA class I and class II types, where available, came from metadata supplied by the sample provider rather than from assay-based typing.

TCRbeta CDR3 regions were amplified from genomic DNA using the immunoSEQ Assay, a bias-controlled multiplex PCR. The paper's processing steps were these. The number of nucleated cells in each sample was estimated from the amplification of reference gene primers within the assay. To quantify the absolute abundance of each unique TCRbeta CDR3 rearrangement, sequence reads were collapsed and filtered. For each sample, productive Simpson clonality was calculated as the square root of Simpson's diversity index across productive rearrangements. The table comes from immuneACCESS by way of TCRdb, which keeps in-frame sequences with V and J called. Part of the clones is missing from these tables; in studies checked, under half for an unresolved V gene and the rest for unknown reasons. V and J calls and clone size are copied from that table; D and trimming were computed from the DNA. The sample data list 150,000 to 200,000 clones, and over 60% of these were observed just once. The ten top clones hold approximately 27% of the sample.

About this clone: Its antigen is unknown. Per-base qualities were not stored, and no clone one base away is much larger.

Each collaborating institution followed its own protocols to collect whole blood in K2EDTA tubes. For TCRbeta analysis, collaborator samples were shipped as frozen whole blood, as isolated PBMCs, or as DNA extracted from either sample type. Overall results and qualifications from the work: How much clinical and demographic metadata was included differed by source and by participant, and the metadata was provided uncurated.

The CDR3 runs 14 residues from the cysteine to the phenylalanine. Of all the DNA, just the CDR3 is kept, 42 bases in frame from base 1. V ends up 3 bases short and J 7 bases short, with an unmatched junction base count of 5. The germline V gene (reference sequence) provides CDR1 LGHDT and CDR2 YNNKEL. Sequencing was carried out using peripheral blood. Recombination connected TRBV3-1 (or the pseudogene TRBV3-2) to TRBJ2-1, with 8 junctional bases fitting TRBD2. The origin of this receptor is a woman aged 70-85 years with acute or convalescent COVID-19. CDR3 protein: CASSQNGRVNEQFF. The nucleotides are TGTGCCAGCAGCCAGAACGGGAGGGTGAATGAGCAGTTCTTC.